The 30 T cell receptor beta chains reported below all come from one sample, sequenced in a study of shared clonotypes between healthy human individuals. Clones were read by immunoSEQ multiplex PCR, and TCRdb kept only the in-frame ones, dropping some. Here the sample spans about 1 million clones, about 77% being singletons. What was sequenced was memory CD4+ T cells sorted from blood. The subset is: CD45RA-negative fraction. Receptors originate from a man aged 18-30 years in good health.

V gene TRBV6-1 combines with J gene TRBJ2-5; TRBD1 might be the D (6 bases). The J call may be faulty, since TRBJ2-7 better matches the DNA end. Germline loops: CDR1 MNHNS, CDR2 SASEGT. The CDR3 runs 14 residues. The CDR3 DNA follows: TGTGCCAGCAGTGATACAGGGAGCTCCTACGAGCAGTACTTC. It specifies CASSDTGSSYEQYF.

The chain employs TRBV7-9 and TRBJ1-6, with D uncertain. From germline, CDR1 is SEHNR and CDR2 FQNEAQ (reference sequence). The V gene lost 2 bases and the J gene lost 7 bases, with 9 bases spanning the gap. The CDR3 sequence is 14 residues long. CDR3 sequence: CASSLLGENSPLHF. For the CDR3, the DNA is TGTGCCAGCAGCTTACTTGGGGAAAATTCACCCCTCCACTTT.

The CDR3 DNA is TGTGCCAGCAGCGTCGGACAGCCCACCGGGGAGCTGTTTTTT. Protein product: CASSVGQPTGELFF. V gene TRBV11-3 combines with J gene TRBJ2-2; D perhaps matches TRBD1 (6 bases). This CDR3 region has 14 residues. V lost 5 bases and J lost 4, with 11 bases in between. Germline V gene lookup returns CDR1 SGHNT and CDR2 YENEEA.

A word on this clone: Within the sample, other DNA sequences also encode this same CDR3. The CDR3 nucleotides read TGTGCCAGCAAGCCGAGCTCCTATAATTCACCCCTCCACTTT. Translation: CASKPSSYNSPLHF. V and J are TRBV2 and TRBJ1-6; no clear D gene. Deletions cut 7 bases from V and 0 bases from J, with 7 bases between. The CDR3 covers 14 residues. Germline lookup yields CDR1 SNHLY and CDR2 FYNNEI.

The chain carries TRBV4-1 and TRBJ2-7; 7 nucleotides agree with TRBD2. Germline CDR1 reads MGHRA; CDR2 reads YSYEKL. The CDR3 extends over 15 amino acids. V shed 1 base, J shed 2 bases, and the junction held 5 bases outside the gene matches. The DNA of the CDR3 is TGCGCCAGCAGCCAAGGGCAGGGAGGGACCTACGAGCAGTACTTC. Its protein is CASSQGQGGTYEQYF.

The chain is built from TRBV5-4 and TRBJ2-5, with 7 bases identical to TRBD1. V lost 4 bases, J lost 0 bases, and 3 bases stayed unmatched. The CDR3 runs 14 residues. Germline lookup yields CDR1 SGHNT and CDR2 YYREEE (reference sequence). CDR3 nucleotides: TGTGCCAGCAGCGTGGACAGGTACCAAGAGACCCAGTACTTC. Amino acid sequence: CASSVDRYQETQYF.

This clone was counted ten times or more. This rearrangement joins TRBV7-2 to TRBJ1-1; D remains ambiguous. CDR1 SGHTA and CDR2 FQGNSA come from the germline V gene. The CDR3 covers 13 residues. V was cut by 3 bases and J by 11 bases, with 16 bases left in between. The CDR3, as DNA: TGTGCCAGCAGCTTCGGGCCCTCCCTCGGGGCTTTCTTT. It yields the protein CASSFGPSLGAFF.

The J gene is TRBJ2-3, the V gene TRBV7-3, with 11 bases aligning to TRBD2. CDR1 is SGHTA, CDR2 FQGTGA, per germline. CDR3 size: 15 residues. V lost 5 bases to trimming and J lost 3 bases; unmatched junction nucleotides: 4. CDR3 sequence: CASSPRLAGTDTQYF. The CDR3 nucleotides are TGTGCCAGCAGCCCCCGACTAGCGGGGACAGATACGCAGTATTTT.

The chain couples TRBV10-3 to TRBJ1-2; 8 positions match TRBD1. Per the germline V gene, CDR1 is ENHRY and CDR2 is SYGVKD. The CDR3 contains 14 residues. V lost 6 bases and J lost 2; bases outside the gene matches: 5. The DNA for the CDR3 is TGTGCCATCAGCCCAGGGGGCGCCAACTATGGCTACACCTTC. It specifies CAISPGGANYGYTF.

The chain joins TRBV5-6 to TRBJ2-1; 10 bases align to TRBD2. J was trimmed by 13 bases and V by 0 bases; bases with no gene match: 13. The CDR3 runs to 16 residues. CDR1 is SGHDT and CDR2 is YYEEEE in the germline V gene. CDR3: CASSLAGVGTSDIQFF. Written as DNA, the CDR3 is TGTGCCAGCAGCTTGGCTGGGGTAGGGACTAGCGATATCCAGTTCTTC.

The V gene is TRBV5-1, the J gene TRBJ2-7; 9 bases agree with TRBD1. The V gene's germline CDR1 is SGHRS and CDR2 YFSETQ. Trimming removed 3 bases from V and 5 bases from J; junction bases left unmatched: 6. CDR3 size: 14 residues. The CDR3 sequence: CASSYRGQNDEQYF. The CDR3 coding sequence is TGCGCCAGCAGCTACAGGGGGCAAAATGACGAGCAGTACTTC.

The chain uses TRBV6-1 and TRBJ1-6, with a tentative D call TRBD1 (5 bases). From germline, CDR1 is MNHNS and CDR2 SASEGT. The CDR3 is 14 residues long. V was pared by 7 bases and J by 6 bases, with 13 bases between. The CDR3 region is CASTGDGTNSPLHF. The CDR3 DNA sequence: TGTGCCAGCACTGGGGACGGGACTAATTCACCCCTCCACTTT.

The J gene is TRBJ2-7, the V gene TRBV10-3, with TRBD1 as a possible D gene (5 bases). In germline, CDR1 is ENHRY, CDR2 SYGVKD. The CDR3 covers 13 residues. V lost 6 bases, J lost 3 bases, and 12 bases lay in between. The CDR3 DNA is TGTGCCATCAGCGAGGTTAGGGGCTACGAGCAGTACTTC. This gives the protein CAISEVRGYEQYF.

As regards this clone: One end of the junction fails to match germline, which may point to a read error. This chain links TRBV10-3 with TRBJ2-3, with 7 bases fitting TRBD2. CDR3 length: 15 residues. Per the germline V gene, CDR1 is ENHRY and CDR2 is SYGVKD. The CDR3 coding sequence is TGTGCCGTCAGCTCCCTCCAGCGGGATATAGATACGCAGTATTTT. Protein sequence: CAVSSLQRDIDTQYF.

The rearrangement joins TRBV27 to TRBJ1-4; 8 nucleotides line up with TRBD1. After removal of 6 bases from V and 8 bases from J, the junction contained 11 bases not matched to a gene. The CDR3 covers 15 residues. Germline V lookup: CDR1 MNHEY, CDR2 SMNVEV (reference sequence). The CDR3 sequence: CASSPDRVMGEKLFF. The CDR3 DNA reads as TGTGCCAGCAGCCCGGACAGGGTAATGGGGGAAAAACTGTTTTTT.

CDR3 sequence reads: CASSVAASGGVQETQYF. The CDR3 DNA follows: TGTGCCAGCAGTGTCGCGGCTAGCGGGGGGGTACAAGAGACCCAGTACTTC. This chain joins TRBV6-1 and TRBJ2-5; the match to TRBD2 covers 12 bases. The CDR3 loop spans 17 amino acids. Germline assignment: CDR1 MNHNS and CDR2 SASEGT. Unmatched junction bases numbered 8, after V lost 4 bases and J lost 2 bases.

CDR3 amino acids: CAWSSLGDTQYF. CDR3 nucleotides: TGTGCCTGGAGTTCCCTGGGAGATACGCAGTATTTT. This sequence joins TRBV30 and TRBJ2-3; the D is unclear. V dropped 2 bases and J dropped 5 bases, with 8 bases sitting between them. Germline assignment: CDR1 GTSNPN and CDR2 SVGIG (reference sequence). The CDR3 is 12 residues long.

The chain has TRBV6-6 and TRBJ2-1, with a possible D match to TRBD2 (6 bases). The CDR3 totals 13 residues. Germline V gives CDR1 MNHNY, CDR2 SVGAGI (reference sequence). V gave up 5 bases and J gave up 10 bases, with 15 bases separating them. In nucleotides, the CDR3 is TGTGCCAGCAGTCCCCGACGACTAGACGAGCAGTTCTTC. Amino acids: CASSPRRLDEQFF.

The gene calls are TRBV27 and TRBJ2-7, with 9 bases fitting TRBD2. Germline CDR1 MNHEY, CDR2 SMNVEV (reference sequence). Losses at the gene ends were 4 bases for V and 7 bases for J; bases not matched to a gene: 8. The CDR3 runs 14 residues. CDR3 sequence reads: CASSSRGGVREQYF. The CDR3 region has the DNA TGTGCCAGCAGTTCGCGGGGGGGGGTCCGGGAGCAGTACTTC.

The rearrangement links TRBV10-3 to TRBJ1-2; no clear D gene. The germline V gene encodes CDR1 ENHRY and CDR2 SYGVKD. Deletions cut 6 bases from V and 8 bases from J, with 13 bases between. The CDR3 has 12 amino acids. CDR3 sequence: CAIRQSGTGYTF. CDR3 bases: TGTGCCATCAGACAGAGCGGTACAGGCTACACCTTC.

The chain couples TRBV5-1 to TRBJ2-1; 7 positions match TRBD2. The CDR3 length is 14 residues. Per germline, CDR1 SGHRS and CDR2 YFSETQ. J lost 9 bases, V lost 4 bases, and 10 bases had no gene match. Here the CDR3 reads CASSPVLERGEQFF. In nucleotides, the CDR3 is TGCGCCAGCAGCCCAGTTCTGGAGCGGGGTGAGCAGTTCTTC.

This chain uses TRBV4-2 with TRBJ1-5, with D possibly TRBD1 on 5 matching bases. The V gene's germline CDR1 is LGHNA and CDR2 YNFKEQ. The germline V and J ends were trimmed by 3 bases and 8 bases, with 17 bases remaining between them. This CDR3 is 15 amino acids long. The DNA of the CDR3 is TGTGCCAGCAGCCAGGGGGGGAAAGGGATGGAGCCCCAGCATTTT. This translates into CASSQGGKGMEPQHF.

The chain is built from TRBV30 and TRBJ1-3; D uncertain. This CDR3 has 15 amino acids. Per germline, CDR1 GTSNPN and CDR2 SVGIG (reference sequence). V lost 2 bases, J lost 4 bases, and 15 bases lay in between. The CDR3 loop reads CAWSQPGLYGNTIYF. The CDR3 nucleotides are TGTGCCTGGAGTCAGCCGGGTTTATACGGAAACACCATATATTTT.

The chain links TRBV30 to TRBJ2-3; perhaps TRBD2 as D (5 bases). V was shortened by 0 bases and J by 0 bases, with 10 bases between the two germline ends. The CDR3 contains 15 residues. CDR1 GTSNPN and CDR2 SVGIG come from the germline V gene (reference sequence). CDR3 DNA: TGTGCCTGGAGTGTAACTAGTTTGAGCACAGATACGCAGTATTTT. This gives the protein CAWSVTSLSTDTQYF.

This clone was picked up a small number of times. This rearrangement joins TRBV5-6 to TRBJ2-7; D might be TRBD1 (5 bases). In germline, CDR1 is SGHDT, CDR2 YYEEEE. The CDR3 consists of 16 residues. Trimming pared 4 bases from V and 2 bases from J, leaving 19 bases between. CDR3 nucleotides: TGTGCCAGCAGCCTAATTCCAGGGTTAACCACCTACGAGCAGTACTTC. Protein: CASSLIPGLTTYEQYF.

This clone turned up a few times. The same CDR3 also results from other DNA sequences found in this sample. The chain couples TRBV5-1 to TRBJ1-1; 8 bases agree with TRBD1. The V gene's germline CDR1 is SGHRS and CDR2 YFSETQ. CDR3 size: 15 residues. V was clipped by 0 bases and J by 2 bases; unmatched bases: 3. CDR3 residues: CASSLVGQENTEAFF. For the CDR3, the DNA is TGCGCCAGCAGCTTGGTGGGACAGGAAAACACTGAAGCTTTCTTT.

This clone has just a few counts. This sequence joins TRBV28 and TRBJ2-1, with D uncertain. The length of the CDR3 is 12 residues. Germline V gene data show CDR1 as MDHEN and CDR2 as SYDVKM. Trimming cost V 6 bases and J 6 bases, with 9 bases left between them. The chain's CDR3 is CASSTEFNEQFF. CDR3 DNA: TGTGCCAGCAGCACCGAATTCAATGAGCAGTTCTTC.

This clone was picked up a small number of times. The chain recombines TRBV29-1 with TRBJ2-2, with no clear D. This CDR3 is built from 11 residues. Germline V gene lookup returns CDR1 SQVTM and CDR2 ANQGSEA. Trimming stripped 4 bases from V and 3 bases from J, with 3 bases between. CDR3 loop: CSVGHTGELFF. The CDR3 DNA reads TGCAGCGTTGGGCACACCGGGGAGCTGTTTTTT.

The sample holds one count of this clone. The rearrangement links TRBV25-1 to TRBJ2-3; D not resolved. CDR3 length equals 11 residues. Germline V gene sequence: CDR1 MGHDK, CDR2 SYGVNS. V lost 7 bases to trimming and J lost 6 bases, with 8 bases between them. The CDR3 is CASKLRDTQYF. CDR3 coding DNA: TGTGCCAGCAAGTTAAGGGATACGCAGTATTTT. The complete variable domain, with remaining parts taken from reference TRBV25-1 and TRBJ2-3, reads EADIYQTPRYLVIGTGKKITLECSQTMGHDKMYWYQQDPGMELHLIHYSYGVNSTEKGDLSSESTVSRIRTEHFPLTLESARPSHTSQYLCASKLRDTQYFGPGTRLTVL.

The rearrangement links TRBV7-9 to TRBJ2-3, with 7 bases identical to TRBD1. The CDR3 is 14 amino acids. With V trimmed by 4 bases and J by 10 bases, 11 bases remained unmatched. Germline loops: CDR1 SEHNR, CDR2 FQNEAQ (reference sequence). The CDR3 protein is CASSYGLQGSPQYF. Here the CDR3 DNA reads TGTGCCAGCAGCTACGGCCTACAGGGGAGTCCGCAGTATTTT.